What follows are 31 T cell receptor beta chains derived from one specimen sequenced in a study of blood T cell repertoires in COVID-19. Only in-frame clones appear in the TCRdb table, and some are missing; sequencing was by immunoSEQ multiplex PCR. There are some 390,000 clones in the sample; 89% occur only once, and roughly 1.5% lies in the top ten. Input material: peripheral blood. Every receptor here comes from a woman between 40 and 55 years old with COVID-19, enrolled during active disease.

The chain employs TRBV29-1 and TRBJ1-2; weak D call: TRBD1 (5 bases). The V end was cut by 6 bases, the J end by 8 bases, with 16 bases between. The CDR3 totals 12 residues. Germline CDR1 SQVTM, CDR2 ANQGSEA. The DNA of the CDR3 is TGCAGCGTCTACCTCAGGGCTGGCGGCTACACCTTC. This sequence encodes CSVYLRAGGYTF.

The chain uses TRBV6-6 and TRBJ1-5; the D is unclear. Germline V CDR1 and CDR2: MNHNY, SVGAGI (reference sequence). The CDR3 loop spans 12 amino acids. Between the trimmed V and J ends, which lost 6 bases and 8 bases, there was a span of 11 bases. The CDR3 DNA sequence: TGTGCCAGCAGCCAATTTGAGGAGCCCCAGCATTTT. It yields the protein CASSQFEEPQHF.

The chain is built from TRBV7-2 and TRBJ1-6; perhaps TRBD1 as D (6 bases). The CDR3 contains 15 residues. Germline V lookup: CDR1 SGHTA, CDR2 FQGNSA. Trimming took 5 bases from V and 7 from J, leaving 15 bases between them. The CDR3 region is CASSPPQGSNSPLHF. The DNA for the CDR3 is TGTGCCAGCAGCCCCCCTCAGGGGTCAAATTCACCCCTCCACTTT. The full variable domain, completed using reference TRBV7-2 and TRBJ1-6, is GAGVSQSPSNKVTEKGKDVELRCDPISGHTALYWYRQSLGQGLEFLIYFQGNSAPDKSGLPSDRFSAERTGGSVSTLTIQRTQQEDSAVYLCASSPPQGSNSPLHFGNGTRLTVT.

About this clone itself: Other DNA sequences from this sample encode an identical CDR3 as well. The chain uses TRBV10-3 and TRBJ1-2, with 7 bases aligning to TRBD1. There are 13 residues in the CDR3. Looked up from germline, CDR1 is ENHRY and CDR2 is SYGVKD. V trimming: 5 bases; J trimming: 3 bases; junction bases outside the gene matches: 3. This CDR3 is CAISLGQDYGYTF. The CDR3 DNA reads TGTGCCATCAGTCTTGGACAGGACTATGGCTACACCTTC.

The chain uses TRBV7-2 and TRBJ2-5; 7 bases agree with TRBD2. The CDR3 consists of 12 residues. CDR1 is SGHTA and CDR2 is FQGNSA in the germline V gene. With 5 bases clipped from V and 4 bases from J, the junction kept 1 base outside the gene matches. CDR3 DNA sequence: TGTGCCAGCAGCCGGGGGGTAGAGACCCAGTACTTC. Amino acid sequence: CASSRGVETQYF.

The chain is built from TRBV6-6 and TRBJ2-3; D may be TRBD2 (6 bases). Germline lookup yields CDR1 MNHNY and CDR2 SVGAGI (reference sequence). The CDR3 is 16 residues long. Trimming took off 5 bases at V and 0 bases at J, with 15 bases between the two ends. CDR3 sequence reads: CASSRRSGVSTDTQYF. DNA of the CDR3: TGTGCCAGCAGTCGACGTTCGGGGGTTAGCACAGATACGCAGTATTTT.

DNA for the CDR3: TGCGCCAGCATGAGCGCAACTAATGAAAAACTGTTTTTT. Amino acid sequence: CASMSATNEKLFF. The V gene is TRBV5-1, the J gene TRBJ1-4; no clear D gene. V lost 6 bases to trimming and J lost 0 bases, with 6 bases between them. The germline V gene encodes CDR1 SGHRS and CDR2 YFSETQ. The CDR3 extends over 13 amino acids.

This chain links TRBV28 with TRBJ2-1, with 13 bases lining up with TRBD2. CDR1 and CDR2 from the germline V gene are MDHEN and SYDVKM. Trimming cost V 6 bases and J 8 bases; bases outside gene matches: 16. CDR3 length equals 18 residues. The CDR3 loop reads CASRGLAGVGSGRDEQFF. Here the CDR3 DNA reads TGTGCCAGCAGAGGACTAGCGGGAGTGGGGTCAGGTAGGGATGAGCAGTTCTTC.

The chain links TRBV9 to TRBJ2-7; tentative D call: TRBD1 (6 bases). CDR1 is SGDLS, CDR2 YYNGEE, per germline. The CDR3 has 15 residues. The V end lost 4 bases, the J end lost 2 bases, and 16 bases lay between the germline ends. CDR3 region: CASSPTRGITYEQYF. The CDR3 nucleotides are TGTGCCAGCAGCCCCACCAGGGGCATAACCTACGAGCAGTACTTC.

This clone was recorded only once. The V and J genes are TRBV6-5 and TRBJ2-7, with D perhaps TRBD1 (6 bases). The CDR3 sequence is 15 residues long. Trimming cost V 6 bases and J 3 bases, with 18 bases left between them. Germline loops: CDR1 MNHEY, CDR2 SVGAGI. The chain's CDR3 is CASRMTGRSFYEQYF. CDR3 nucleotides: TGTGCCAGCAGGATGACAGGCCGGTCCTTCTACGAGCAGTACTTC.

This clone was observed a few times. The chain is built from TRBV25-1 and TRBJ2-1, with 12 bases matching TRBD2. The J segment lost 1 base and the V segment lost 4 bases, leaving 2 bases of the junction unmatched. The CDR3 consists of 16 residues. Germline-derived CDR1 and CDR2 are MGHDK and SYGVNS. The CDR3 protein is CASSGLAGVSYNEQFF. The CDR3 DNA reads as TGTGCCAGCAGTGGACTAGCGGGAGTTTCCTACAATGAGCAGTTCTTC.

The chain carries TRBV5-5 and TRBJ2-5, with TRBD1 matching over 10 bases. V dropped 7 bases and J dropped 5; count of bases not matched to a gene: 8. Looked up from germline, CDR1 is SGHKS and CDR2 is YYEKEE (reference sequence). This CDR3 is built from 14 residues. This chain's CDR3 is CASGGTGELETQYF. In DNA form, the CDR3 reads TGTGCCAGCGGGGGGACAGGGGAGTTGGAGACCCAGTACTTC.

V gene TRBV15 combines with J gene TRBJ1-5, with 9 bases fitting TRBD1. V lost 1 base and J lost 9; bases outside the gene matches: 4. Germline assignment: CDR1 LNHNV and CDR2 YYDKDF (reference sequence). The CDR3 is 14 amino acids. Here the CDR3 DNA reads TGTGCCACCAGCAGAGGGGGGACAGGGAGGCCCCAGCATTTT. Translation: CATSRGGTGRPQHF.

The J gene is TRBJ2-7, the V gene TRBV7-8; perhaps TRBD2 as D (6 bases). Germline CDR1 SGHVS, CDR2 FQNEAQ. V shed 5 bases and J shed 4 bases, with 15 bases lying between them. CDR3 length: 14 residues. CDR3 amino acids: CASSPRGREYEQYF. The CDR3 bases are TGTGCCAGCAGCCCCCGGGGTCGGGAGTACGAGCAGTACTTC.

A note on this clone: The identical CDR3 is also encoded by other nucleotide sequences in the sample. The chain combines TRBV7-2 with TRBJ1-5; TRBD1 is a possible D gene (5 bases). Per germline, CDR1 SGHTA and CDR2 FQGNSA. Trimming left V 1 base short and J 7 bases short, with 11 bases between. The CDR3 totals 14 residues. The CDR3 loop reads CASSLVAGDQPQHF. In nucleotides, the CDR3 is TGTGCCAGCAGCTTAGTGGCGGGGGACCAGCCCCAGCATTTT. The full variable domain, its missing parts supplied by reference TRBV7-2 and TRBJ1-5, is GAGVSQSPSNKVTEKGKDVELRCDPISGHTALYWYRQSLGQGLEFLIYFQGNSAPDKSGLPSDRFSAERTGGSVSTLTIQRTQQEDSAVYLCASSLVAGDQPQHFGDGTRLSIL.

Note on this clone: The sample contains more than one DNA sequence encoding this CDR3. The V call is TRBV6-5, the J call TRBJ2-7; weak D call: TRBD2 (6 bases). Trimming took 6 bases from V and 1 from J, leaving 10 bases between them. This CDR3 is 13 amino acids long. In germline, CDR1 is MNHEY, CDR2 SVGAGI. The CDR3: CASSLGGSYEQYF. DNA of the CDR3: TGTGCCAGCAGCCTTGGGGGGTCCTACGAGCAGTACTTC.

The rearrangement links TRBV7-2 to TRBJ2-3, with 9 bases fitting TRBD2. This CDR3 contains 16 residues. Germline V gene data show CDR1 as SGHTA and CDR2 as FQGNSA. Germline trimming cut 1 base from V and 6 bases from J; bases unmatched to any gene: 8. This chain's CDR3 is CASSLVGGRAGDTQYF. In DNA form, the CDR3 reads TGTGCCAGCAGCTTAGTTGGCGGGAGGGCCGGGGATACGCAGTATTTT.

The CDR3, as DNA: TGTGCCAGCAGCTTAGCCCCAGCGGGGACCTACAATGAGCAGTTCTTC. This sequence encodes CASSLAPAGTYNEQFF. The chain combines TRBV7-9 with TRBJ2-1; 7 positions match TRBD2. The CDR3 is made up of 16 amino acids. Germline CDR1 and CDR2: SEHNR and FQNEAQ (reference sequence). The junction had 4 bases not matched to a gene; V was cut back by 0 bases and J by 2 bases.

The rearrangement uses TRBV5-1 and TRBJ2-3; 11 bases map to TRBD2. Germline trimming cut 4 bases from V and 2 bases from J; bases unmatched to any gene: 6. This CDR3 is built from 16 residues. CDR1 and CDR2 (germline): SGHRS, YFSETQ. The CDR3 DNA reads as TGCGCCAGCAGCGGAGGGACTAGCGGATTCACAGATACGCAGTATTTT. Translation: CASSGGTSGFTDTQYF.

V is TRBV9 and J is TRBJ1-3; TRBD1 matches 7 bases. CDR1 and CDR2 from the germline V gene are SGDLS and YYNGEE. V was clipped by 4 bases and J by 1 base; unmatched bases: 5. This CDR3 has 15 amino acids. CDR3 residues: CASSLTGVSGNTIYF. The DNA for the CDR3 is TGTGCCAGCAGCCTTACAGGGGTTTCTGGAAACACCATATATTTT. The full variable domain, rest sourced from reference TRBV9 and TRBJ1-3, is DSGVTQTPKHLITATGQRVTLRCSPRSGDLSVYWYQQSLDQGLQFLIQYYNGEERAKGNILERFSAQQFPDLHSELNLSSLELGDSALYFCASSLTGVSGNTIYFGEGSWLTVV.

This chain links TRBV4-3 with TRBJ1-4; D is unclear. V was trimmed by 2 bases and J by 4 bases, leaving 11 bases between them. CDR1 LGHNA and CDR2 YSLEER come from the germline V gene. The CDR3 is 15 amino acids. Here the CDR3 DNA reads TGCGCCAGCAGCCAACGCGGACTGGTTAATGAAAAACTGTTTTTT. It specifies CASSQRGLVNEKLFF.

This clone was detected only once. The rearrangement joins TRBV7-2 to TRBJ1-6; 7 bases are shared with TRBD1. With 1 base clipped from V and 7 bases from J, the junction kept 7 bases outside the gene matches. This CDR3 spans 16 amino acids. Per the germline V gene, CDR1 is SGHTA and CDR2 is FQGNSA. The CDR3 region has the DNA TGTGCCAGCAGCTTAGAACCTTACAGGGGAAATTCACCCCTCCACTTT. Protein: CASSLEPYRGNSPLHF. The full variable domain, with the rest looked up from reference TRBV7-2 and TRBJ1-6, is GAGVSQSPSNKVTEKGKDVELRCDPISGHTALYWYRQSLGQGLEFLIYFQGNSAPDKSGLPSDRFSAERTGGSVSTLTIQRTQQEDSAVYLCASSLEPYRGNSPLHFGNGTRLTVT.

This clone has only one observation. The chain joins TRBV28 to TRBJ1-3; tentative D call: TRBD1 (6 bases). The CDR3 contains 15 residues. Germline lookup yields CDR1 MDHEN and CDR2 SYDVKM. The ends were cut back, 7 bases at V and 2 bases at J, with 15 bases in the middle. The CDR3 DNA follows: TGTGCCAGCATTGGTTCGGGGGGCACTGGAAACACCATATATTTT. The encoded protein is CASIGSGGTGNTIYF.

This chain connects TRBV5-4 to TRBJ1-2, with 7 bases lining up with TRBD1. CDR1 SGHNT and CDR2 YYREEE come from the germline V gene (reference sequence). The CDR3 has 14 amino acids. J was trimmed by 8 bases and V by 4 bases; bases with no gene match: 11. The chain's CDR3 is CASSQDTGAGGYTF. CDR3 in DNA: TGTGCCAGCAGCCAAGATACAGGGGCGGGGGGCTACACCTTC.

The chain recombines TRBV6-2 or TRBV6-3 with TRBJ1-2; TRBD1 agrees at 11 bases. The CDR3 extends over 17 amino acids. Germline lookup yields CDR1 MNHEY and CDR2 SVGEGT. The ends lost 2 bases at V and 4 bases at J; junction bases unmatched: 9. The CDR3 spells CASSYGPGTGGLYGYTF. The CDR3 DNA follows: TGTGCCAGCAGTTACGGGCCCGGGACAGGGGGTCTCTATGGCTACACCTTC.

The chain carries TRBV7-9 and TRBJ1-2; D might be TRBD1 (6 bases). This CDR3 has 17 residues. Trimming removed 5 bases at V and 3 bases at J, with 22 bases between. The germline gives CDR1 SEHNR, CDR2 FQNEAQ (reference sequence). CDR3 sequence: CASSGYRELLQDYGYTF. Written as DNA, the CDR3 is TGTGCCAGCAGCGGCTACAGGGAACTCTTACAGGACTATGGCTACACCTTC.

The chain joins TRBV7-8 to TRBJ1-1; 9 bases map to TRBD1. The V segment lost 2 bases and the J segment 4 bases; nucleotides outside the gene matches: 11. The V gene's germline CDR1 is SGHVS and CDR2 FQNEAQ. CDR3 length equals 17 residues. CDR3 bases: TGTGCCAGCAGCTTAAGAGGGGGGACAGGGATTGGCACTGAAGCTTTCTTT. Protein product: CASSLRGGTGIGTEAFF.

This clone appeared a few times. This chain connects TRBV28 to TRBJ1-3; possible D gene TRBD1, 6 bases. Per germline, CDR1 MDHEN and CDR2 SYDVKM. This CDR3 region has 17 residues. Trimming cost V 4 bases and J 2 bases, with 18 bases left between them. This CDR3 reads CASSYWAGRGAGNTIYF. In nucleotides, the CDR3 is TGTGCCAGCAGTTATTGGGCGGGCAGGGGTGCTGGAAACACCATATATTTT.

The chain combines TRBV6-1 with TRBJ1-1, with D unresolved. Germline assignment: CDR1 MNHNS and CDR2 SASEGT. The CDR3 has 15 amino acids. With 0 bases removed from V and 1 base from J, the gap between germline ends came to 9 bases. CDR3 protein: CASSEAVVGNTEAFF. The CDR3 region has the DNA TGTGCCAGCAGTGAAGCCGTAGTTGGGAACACTGAAGCTTTCTTT.

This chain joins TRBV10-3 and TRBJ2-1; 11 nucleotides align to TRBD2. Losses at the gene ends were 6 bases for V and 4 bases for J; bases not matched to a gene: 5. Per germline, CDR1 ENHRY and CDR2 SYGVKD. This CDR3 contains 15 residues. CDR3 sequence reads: CAISSGTSGYNEQFF. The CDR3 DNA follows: TGTGCCATCAGCTCCGGGACTAGCGGATACAATGAGCAGTTCTTC.

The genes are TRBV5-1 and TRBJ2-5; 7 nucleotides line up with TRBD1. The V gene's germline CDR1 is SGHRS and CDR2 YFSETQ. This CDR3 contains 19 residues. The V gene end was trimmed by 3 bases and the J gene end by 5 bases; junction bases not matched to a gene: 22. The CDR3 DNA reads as TGCGCCAGCAGCTCCCCAGTCCGTAATAGGACAGGTTCGAGGGAGACCCAGTACTTC. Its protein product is CASSSPVRNRTGSRETQYF.